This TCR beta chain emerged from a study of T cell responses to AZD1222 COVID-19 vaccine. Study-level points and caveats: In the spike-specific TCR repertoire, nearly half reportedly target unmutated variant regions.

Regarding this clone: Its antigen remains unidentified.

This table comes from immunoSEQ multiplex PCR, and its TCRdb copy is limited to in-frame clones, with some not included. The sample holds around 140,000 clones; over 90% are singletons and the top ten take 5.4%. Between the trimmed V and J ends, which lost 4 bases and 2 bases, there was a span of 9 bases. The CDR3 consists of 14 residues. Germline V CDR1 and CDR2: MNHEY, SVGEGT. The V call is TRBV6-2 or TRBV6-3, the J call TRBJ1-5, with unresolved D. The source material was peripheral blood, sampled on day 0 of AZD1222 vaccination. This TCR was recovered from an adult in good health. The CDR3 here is CASSLSERNQPQHF. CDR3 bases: TGTGCCAGCAGTTTATCGGAGCGCAATCAGCCCCAGCATTTT.